This T cell receptor beta chain came from a study of Graves' ophthalmopathy and Graves' hyperthyroidism. Points from the study as a whole: Ophthalmopathy was separated from stable hyperthyroidism by a 13-signature model with about 86% sensitivity and just under 84% specificity.

The TCR beta CDR3 regions underwent amplification from RNA transcripts. Investigators did first-round RT-PCR with HTBI primers, then second-round multiplex PCR. Each CDR3 protein is one row after TCRdb ran MiXCR on the multiplex PCR reads. The table records 200,000 to 250,000 distinct CDR3 sequences, about 47% of them present only once. Only a few counts were recorded for this clonotype. Its antigen is as yet unknown. Per the germline V gene, CDR1 is MNHNY and CDR2 is SVGAGI (reference sequence). CDR3 length equals 15 residues. Trimming shortened V by 5 bases and J by 5 bases, and 18 bases separated the two germline ends.

This chain connects TRBV6-6 to TRBJ2-5; D is unresolved. The receptor's source is an adult man with Graves' ophthalmopathy. The sample consisted of peripheral blood. In DNA, the CDR3 is TGTGCCAGCAGTCCCCCAGCGCTCCCTGGGGAGACCCAGTACTTC. Residues: CASSPPALPGETQYF.